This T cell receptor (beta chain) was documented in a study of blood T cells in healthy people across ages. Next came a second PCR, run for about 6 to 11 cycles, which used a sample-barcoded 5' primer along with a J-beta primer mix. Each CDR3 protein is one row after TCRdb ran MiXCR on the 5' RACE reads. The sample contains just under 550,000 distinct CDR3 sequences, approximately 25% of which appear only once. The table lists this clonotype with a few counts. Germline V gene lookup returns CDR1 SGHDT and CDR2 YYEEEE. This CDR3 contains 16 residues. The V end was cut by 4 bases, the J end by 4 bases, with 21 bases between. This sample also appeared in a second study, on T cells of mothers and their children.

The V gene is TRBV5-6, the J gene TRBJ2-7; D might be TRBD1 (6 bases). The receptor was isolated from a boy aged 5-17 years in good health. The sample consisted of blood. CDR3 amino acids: CASSTGTLDEGYEQYF. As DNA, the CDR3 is TGTGCCAGCAGCACCGGGACACTTGATGAGGGTTACGAGCAGTACTTC. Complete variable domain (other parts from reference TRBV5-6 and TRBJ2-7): DAGVTQSPTHLIKTRGQQVTLRCSPKSGHDTVSWYQQALGQGPQFIFQYYEEEERQRGNFPDRFSGHQFPNYSSELNVNALLLGDSALYLCASSTGTLDEGYEQYFGPGTRLTVT.